This entry features one T cell receptor beta chain sequence. The sample belongs to a study of blood T cell repertoires in COVID-19. Study-wide background: Samples representing acute and convalescent COVID-19 were sourced from the United States, Italy and Spain. Sample material is recorded as cDNA or gDNA derived from T cells, B-cell-depleted T cells, or PBMCs.

In the study's own analysis: Nucleated cell number was recorded as an estimate derived from reference gene primer amplification. The protocol was immunoSEQ multiplex PCR, while the TCRdb copy is restricted to in-frame clones and leaves out a portion. D and trimming were read from the DNA, whereas the V and J calls and clone size are those reported in that table. The sample lists about 210,000 clones; about nine tenths were seen once. Germline CDR1 and CDR2: LNHNV and YYDKDF (reference sequence). This CDR3 is 15 amino acids long. Trimming removed 0 bases from V and 5 bases from J; junction bases left unmatched: 6.

Material: peripheral blood. The sequence derives from a woman between 40 and 55 years old with acute or convalescent COVID-19. The rearrangement links TRBV15 to TRBJ1-1, with 7 nucleotides matching TRBD1. CDR3 in DNA: TGTGCCACCAGCAGAGATCAGGGGGATGGAACTGAAGCTTTCTTT. Encoded protein: CATSRDQGDGTEAFF.